Below are 29 T cell receptor beta chains sequenced from a single sample in a study of T cell repertoires in aging, cancer and after chemotherapy. Amplification of TCR beta used genomic DNA extracted from peripheral blood. Rearranged V-D-J TRB sequences were amplified with a mixed TRB-A/B primer pool. Each CDR3 protein is one row after TCRdb ran MiXCR on the multiplex PCR reads. The sample has 8,900 or so distinct CDR3 sequences, 34% seen once. The sample taken for sequencing was blood. Receptors originate from a human donor in good health.

The chain joins TRBV6-1 to TRBJ1-1, with D hard to call. Germline V CDR1 and CDR2: MNHNS, SASEGT. The CDR3 sequence is 14 residues long. V lost 8 bases to trimming and J lost 1 base, with 14 bases between them. This CDR3 is CASHDWTGNTEAFF. The DNA of the CDR3 is TGTGCCAGCCACGATTGGACGGGGAACACTGAAGCTTTCTTT.

This clonotype was counted only a few times. The chain recombines TRBV7-2 with TRBJ2-5; D gene uncertain. The V gene's germline CDR1 is SGHTA and CDR2 FQGNSA. There are 14 residues in the CDR3. Between the trimmed V and J ends, which lost 1 base and 2 bases, there was a span of 8 bases. CDR3 coding DNA: TGTGCCAGCAGCTTAGGTCGGCAGCAAGAGACCCAGTACTTC. Its translation is CASSLGRQQETQYF.

The chain links TRBV9 to TRBJ1-3; TRBD1 might be the D (5 bases). CDR3 size: 15 residues. V lost 3 bases, J lost 6 bases, and 16 bases lay in between. CDR1 and CDR2 (germline): SGDLS, YYNGEE. This CDR3 is CASSGTGGPKNTIYF. The CDR3 DNA reads as TGTGCCAGCAGCGGAACAGGAGGCCCTAAAAACACCATATATTTT.

This clonotype was counted only a few times. The V and J genes are TRBV21-1 and TRBJ2-7. TRBV21-1 corresponds to a pseudogene. The CDR3 loop spans 9 amino acids. DNA for the CDR3: TGTGCCAGGAGGTGGGAGCAGTACTTC. It is translated as CARRWEQYF.

The genes are TRBV6-2 or TRBV6-3 and TRBJ2-7, with D perhaps TRBD2 (6 bases). The germline V gene encodes CDR1 MNHEY and CDR2 SVGEGT. There are 13 residues in the CDR3. The V end was cut by 6 bases, the J end by 3 bases, with 12 bases between. This CDR3 is CASSRTGVYEQYF. CDR3 in DNA: TGTGCCAGCAGCCGTACGGGAGTCTACGAGCAGTACTTC.

There are a few counts of this clonotype. The rearrangement joins TRBV20-1 to TRBJ2-7; D is unresolved. Trimming shortened V by 3 bases and J by 5 bases, and 17 bases separated the two germline ends. Germline V gene data show CDR1 as DFQATT and CDR2 as SNEGSKA (reference sequence). CDR3 length equals 14 residues. The DNA of the CDR3 is TGCAGTGCTAGCAGGCAAGGTCCCACGGACGAGCAGTACTTC. Translation: CSASRQGPTDEQYF.

This clonotype is medium-sized in the sample. This chain joins TRBV29-1 and TRBJ2-3; D call uncertain. CDR1 SQVTM and CDR2 ANQGSEA come from the germline V gene. The V and J ends lost 4 bases and 2 bases respectively, with 7 bases between them. The CDR3 has 12 residues. CDR3 coding DNA: TGCAGCGTTGCCCAGTCCACAGATACGCAGTATTTT. Protein: CSVAQSTDTQYF.

The chain has TRBV14 and TRBJ2-7, with D perhaps TRBD1 (5 bases). The CDR3 is made up of 15 amino acids. Trimming took 4 bases from V and 3 from J, leaving 16 bases between them. Germline CDR1 is SGHDN and CDR2 is FVKESK. The CDR3 protein is CASSPGQGPFYEQYF. In DNA, the CDR3 is TGTGCCAGCAGCCCAGGCCAGGGTCCTTTCTACGAGCAGTACTTC.

In DNA, the CDR3 is TGTGCCAGCAGTTACACAGTCTCTGGGGCCAACGTCCTGACTTTC. Protein: CASSYTVSGANVLTF. The genes are TRBV6-5 and TRBJ2-6; no clear D gene. CDR3 length equals 15 residues. CDR1 is MNHEY, CDR2 SVGAGI, per germline. V gave up 2 bases and J gave up 0 bases, with 5 bases separating them.

There are a few counts of this clonotype. The genes are TRBV6-5 and TRBJ2-5, with D perhaps being TRBD1 or TRBD2 (5 bases each). CDR1 and CDR2 (germline): MNHEY, SVGAGI. The CDR3 is 16 amino acids. Trimming stripped 5 bases from V and 5 bases from J, with 21 bases between. CDR3 nucleotide sequence: TGTGCCAGCAGTGAGGGACCTTTCCCTCAACGGGAGACCCAGTACTTC. Residues: CASSEGPFPQRETQYF.

The J gene is TRBJ2-7, the V gene TRBV27; D possibly matches TRBD1 or TRBD2 (6 bases each). V dropped 4 bases and J dropped 4 bases, with 20 bases sitting between them. Germline loops: CDR1 MNHEY, CDR2 SMNVEV (reference sequence). CDR3 size: 16 residues. CDR3 loop: CASSSEAGGPIYEQYF. CDR3 nucleotide sequence: TGTGCCAGCAGTTCCGAGGCCGGGGGCCCTATATACGAGCAGTACTTC.

The CDR3 loop is CASSLDTGGGSPLHF. CDR3 nucleotide sequence: TGTGCCAGCAGCCTAGATACAGGGGGCGGTTCACCCCTCCACTTT. V and J are TRBV25-1 and TRBJ1-6, with 9 bases that match TRBD1. The CDR3 length is 15 residues. Germline V gene sequence: CDR1 MGHDK, CDR2 SYGVNS. The V gene end was trimmed by 6 bases and the J gene end by 9 bases; junction bases not matched to a gene: 9.

This chain links TRBV7-9 with TRBJ1-6; 9 bases are shared with TRBD1. This CDR3 is built from 15 residues. Germline V gene lookup returns CDR1 SEHNR and CDR2 FQNEAQ (reference sequence). V was clipped by 5 bases and J by 7 bases; unmatched bases: 6. The CDR3 loop reads CASSNGTGTNSPLHF. CDR3 DNA: TGTGCCAGCAGCAACGGGACAGGGACAAATTCACCCCTCCACTTT.

The chain combines TRBV5-4 with TRBJ2-3; either TRBD1 or TRBD2 may fit D (6 bases each). The CDR3 extends over 14 amino acids. V was trimmed by 4 bases and J by 1 base, leaving 10 bases between them. Looked up from germline, CDR1 is SGHNT and CDR2 is YYREEE (reference sequence). The CDR3 reads CASSIRGRTDTQYF. The CDR3 DNA reads TGTGCCAGCAGCATCCGGGGGCGCACAGATACGCAGTATTTT.

The chain recombines TRBV20-1 with TRBJ2-1; a possible D gene is TRBD2 (7 bases). V lost 0 bases and J 0 bases, leaving 12 bases between the germline ends. The germline CDR1 and CDR2 sequences are DFQATT and SNEGSKA (reference sequence). The CDR3 totals 16 residues. CDR3 sequence reads: CSARDLAGASYNEQFF. The CDR3 coding sequence is TGCAGTGCTAGAGATCTGGCGGGGGCCTCCTACAATGAGCAGTTCTTC.

The chain couples TRBV6-5 to TRBJ1-2; tentatively, D is TRBD1 (6 bases). The germline V gene encodes CDR1 MNHEY and CDR2 SVGAGI. This CDR3 has 16 residues. The V and J ends lost 6 bases and 2 bases respectively, with 19 bases between them. CDR3 sequence reads: CASSGGAAATNYGYTF. CDR3 DNA: TGTGCCAGCAGCGGGGGGGCGGCCGCAACCAACTATGGCTACACCTTC.

The chain combines TRBV5-1 with TRBJ2-1; D remains unclear. Germline CDR1 and CDR2: SGHRS and YFSETQ. Trimming cost V 0 bases and J 4 bases, with 8 bases left between them. CDR3 length: 14 residues. The CDR3 loop is CASSLEAVYNEQFF. CDR3 bases: TGCGCCAGCAGCTTGGAAGCAGTTTACAATGAGCAGTTCTTC.

The chain uses TRBV6-1 and TRBJ2-7; D unresolved. The CDR3 loop spans 13 amino acids. CDR1 and CDR2 (germline): MNHNS, SASEGT. Trimming removed 5 bases from V and 2 bases from J, with 10 bases in between. CDR3: CASSRGPTYEQYV. The DNA of the CDR3 is TGTGCCAGCAGTAGAGGACCTACCTACGAGCAGTACGTC.

There are a few counts of this clonotype. The chain couples TRBV6-5 to TRBJ2-3; D may be TRBD1 or TRBD2 (5 bases each). V lost 2 bases to trimming and J lost 6 bases, with 18 bases between them. CDR1 is MNHEY and CDR2 is SVGAGI in the germline V gene. This CDR3 is built from 16 residues. The CDR3 reads CASSYGGPHRSDTQYF. The CDR3 DNA reads TGTGCCAGCAGTTACGGGGGACCCCACCGGTCCGATACGCAGTATTTT.

This clonotype occurred a few times. The rearrangement links TRBV6-4 to TRBJ2-3, with 7 nucleotides matching TRBD1. Germline values: CDR1 MRHNA, CDR2 SNTAGT. Trimming at V came to 5 bases and at J to 1 base, leaving 3 bases not matched to a gene. The CDR3 loop spans 14 amino acids. The CDR3 spells CASSLTGGTDTQYF. CDR3 coding DNA: TGTGCCAGCAGTCTAACAGGGGGCACAGATACGCAGTATTTT.

Notes on this clonotype: A read error may account for a junction end that differs from germline. The genes are TRBV5-3 and TRBJ1-5, with D possibly being TRBD1 (6 bases). TRBV5-3 is treated as an ORF (open reading frame) with a function not yet certain. The CDR3 has 15 amino acids. The CDR3: CASSSGQYDNQPQHF. In DNA, the CDR3 is TGTGCCAGCAGCTCAGGACAGTATGACAATCAGCCCCAGCATTTT.

The chain has TRBV12-3 or TRBV12-4 and TRBJ1-6; possible D gene TRBD1, 6 bases. V lost 5 bases and J 12 bases, leaving 20 bases between the germline ends. CDR3 size: 15 residues. The CDR3 is CASSTGLVGFGPLHF. CDR3 in DNA: TGTGCCAGCAGTACAGGGCTGGTCGGATTTGGACCCCTCCACTTT.

The chain uses TRBV7-3 and TRBJ2-3; 11 bases are shared with TRBD1. The germline V gene has CDR1 SGHTA and CDR2 FQGTGA. The CDR3 totals 15 residues. With V trimmed by 6 bases and J by 6 bases, 8 bases remained unmatched. The CDR3 bases are TGTGCCAGCAGGCGTGGACAGGGGGCAGGTGATACGCAGTATTTT. As protein: CASRRGQGAGDTQYF.

This clonotype was detected once. This sequence joins TRBV11-1 and TRBJ2-7; TRBD1 aligns across 7 bases. TRBJ2-5 matches the DNA end more closely, so the J call is doubtful. The length of the CDR3 is 15 residues. CDR1 SGHAT and CDR2 FQDESV come from the germline V gene (reference sequence). CDR3 sequence: CASSPRDSRQETQYF. CDR3 coding DNA: TGTGCCAGCAGCCCCAGGGACAGCCGGCAAGAGACCCAGTACTTC.

The J gene is TRBJ1-2, the V gene TRBV6-2 or TRBV6-3; the D gene is possibly TRBD1 (5 bases). The CDR3 consists of 12 residues. In germline, CDR1 is MNHEY, CDR2 SVGEGT. V was shortened by 5 bases and J by 5 bases, with 9 bases between the two germline ends. The CDR3 DNA follows: TGTGCCAGCAGTGGACGACAGTATGGCTACACCTTC. Translation: CASSGRQYGYTF.

About this clonotype: This may be a read error: a much more frequent sequence differs by one nucleotide. CDR3 nucleotide sequence: TGCAGCGTCGGGGTGGCTGGGGACAACGTCCTGACTTTC. Amino acid sequence: CSVGVAGDNVLTF. The chain combines TRBV29-1 with TRBJ2-6, with D possibly TRBD2 on 5 matching bases. Germline V gene data show CDR1 as SQVTM and CDR2 as ANQGSEA. The CDR3 is 13 residues long.

Written as DNA, the CDR3 is TGTGCCAGCAGCCAAGATAACGGCCTCACCCAGTACTTC. Translation gives CASSQDNGLTQYF. The chain combines TRBV14 with TRBJ2-3; no firm D call. The DNA end lines up better with TRBJ2-5; the J call may be wrong. Per germline, CDR1 SGHDN and CDR2 FVKESK. This CDR3 contains 13 residues.

This clonotype was found a few times. V gene TRBV6-5 combines with J gene TRBJ1-1; D unclear. The CDR3 is 13 residues long. Germline CDR1 is MNHEY and CDR2 is SVGAGI. Trimming left V 2 bases short and J 1 base short, with 5 bases between. CDR3 sequence (DNA): TGTGCCAGCAGTTACGAGTGGAACACTGAAGCTTTCTTT. Translating it yields CASSYEWNTEAFF.

CDR3 loop: CASSLYSEQFF. CDR3 DNA: TGTGCCAGCAGTTTGTACTCAGAGCAGTTCTTC. V gene TRBV11-2 combines with J gene TRBJ2-1; D gene unclear. This CDR3 spans 11 amino acids. The V gene's germline CDR1 is SGHAT and CDR2 FQNNGV. Trimming left V 6 bases short and J 10 bases short, with 10 bases between.